The 20 T cell receptor beta chains presented below share a single source sample, sequenced in a study of blood T cell repertoires in COVID-19. Libraries were prepared by immunoSEQ multiplex PCR; TCRdb keeps only in-frame clonotypes and omits some of them. The sample lists 150,000 to 200,000 clones, around 83% occurring once. The sample was peripheral blood. These receptor sequences come from a man younger than 35 with acute or convalescent COVID-19.

The chain combines TRBV5-4 with TRBJ2-7; 10 nucleotides align to TRBD1. This CDR3 spans 15 amino acids. The J segment lost 1 base and the V segment lost 0 bases, leaving 1 base of the junction unmatched. In germline, CDR1 is SGHNT, CDR2 YYREEE (reference sequence). The CDR3 sequence is CASSLGQGASYEQYF. The CDR3 region has the DNA TGTGCCAGCAGCTTGGGACAGGGGGCTTCCTACGAGCAGTACTTC.

In this sample, this clone turned up a few times. The J gene is TRBJ1-2, the V gene TRBV28, with D hard to call. V gave up 7 bases and J gave up 2 bases, with 14 bases separating them. CDR1 is MDHEN, CDR2 SYDVKM, per germline. The CDR3 runs to 14 residues. The CDR3 DNA reads TGTGCCAGCATCATATCAACGGGGAACTATGGCTACACCTTC. Protein: CASIISTGNYGYTF.

The CDR3 is CASSIFGDTQYF. CDR3 nucleotides: TGTGCCAGTAGTATCTTCGGGGATACGCAGTATTTT. This chain connects TRBV19 to TRBJ2-3; D unclear. V dropped 3 bases and J dropped 6 bases, with 7 bases sitting between them. CDR3 size: 12 residues. From germline, CDR1 is LNHDA and CDR2 SQIVND (reference sequence).

The genes are TRBV9 and TRBJ1-2; 8 bases line up with TRBD1. Trimming took 4 bases from V and 2 from J; bases not matched to a gene: 7. Looked up from germline, CDR1 is SGDLS and CDR2 is YYNGEE. The CDR3 covers 15 residues. This CDR3 is CASSNPGQGNYGYTF. CDR3 in DNA: TGTGCCAGCAGCAACCCAGGACAGGGAAACTATGGCTACACCTTC.

V gene TRBV5-1 combines with J gene TRBJ2-3; 13 bases are a match to TRBD2. J lost 0 bases, V lost 4 bases, and 2 bases had no gene match. Germline values: CDR1 SGHRS, CDR2 YFSETQ. CDR3 length: 16 residues. CDR3 sequence reads: CASSPGLAGSTDTQYF. DNA of the CDR3: TGCGCCAGCAGCCCGGGACTAGCGGGGAGCACAGATACGCAGTATTTT.

The chain carries TRBV5-5 and TRBJ1-2; D may be TRBD1 (5 bases). The V end was cut by 4 bases, the J end by 0 bases, with 13 bases between. Germline V lookup: CDR1 SGHKS, CDR2 YYEKEE (reference sequence). The CDR3 totals 15 residues. The CDR3 region is CASSRAPGTNYGYTF. CDR3 DNA sequence: TGTGCCAGCAGCCGTGCTCCAGGGACTAACTATGGCTACACCTTC. The full variable domain, its missing parts supplied by reference TRBV5-5 and TRBJ1-2, is DAGVTQSPTHLIKTRGQQVTLRCSPISGHKSVSWYQQVLGQGPQFIFQYYEKEERGRGNFPDRFSARQFPNYSSELNVNALLLGDSALYLCASSRAPGTNYGYTFGSGTRLTVV.

This chain links TRBV9 with TRBJ2-2, with D possibly being TRBD1 (5 bases). The V and J ends lost 3 bases and 8 bases respectively, with 14 bases between them. The CDR3 covers 14 residues. The germline gives CDR1 SGDLS, CDR2 YYNGEE. CDR3 residues: CASSALGARGELFF. CDR3 sequence (DNA): TGTGCCAGCAGCGCCCTAGGGGCCAGGGGGGAGCTGTTTTTT.

The chain joins TRBV18 to TRBJ2-2, with D maybe TRBD2 (6 bases). Trimming pared 4 bases from V and 1 base from J, leaving 13 bases between. Germline CDR1 and CDR2: KGHSH and LQKENI. The CDR3 is made up of 16 amino acids. The CDR3 region has the DNA TGTGCCAGCTCACTGGGGACGGGACTGAACACCGGGGAGCTGTTTTTT. Its protein is CASSLGTGLNTGELFF.

CDR3 amino acids: CASSLVGGRADTQYF. The CDR3 nucleotides read TGCGCCAGCAGCTTGGTAGGGGGCCGGGCAGATACGCAGTATTTT. The chain is built from TRBV5-1 and TRBJ2-3; 7 bases line up with TRBD1. The CDR3 has 15 residues. J gave up 4 bases and V 0 bases, and 5 bases lay outside the gene matches. Germline V gene lookup returns CDR1 SGHRS and CDR2 YFSETQ. Filled out from reference TRBV5-1 and TRBJ2-3, the complete variable domain reads KAGVTQTPRYLIKTRGQQVTLSCSPISGHRSVSWYQQTPGQGLQFLFEYFSETQRNKGNFPGRFSGRQFSNSRSEMNVSTLELGDSALYLCASSLVGGRADTQYFGPGTRLTVL.

The chain has TRBV7-6 and TRBJ2-1, with a tentative D call TRBD2 (7 bases). V shed 5 bases and J shed 7 bases, with 18 bases lying between them. The CDR3 is 15 amino acids. Germline values: CDR1 SGHVS, CDR2 FNYEAQ. The CDR3 region is CASSTIGGGGNEQFF. The CDR3 DNA reads as TGTGCCAGCAGCACTATAGGGGGAGGGGGGAATGAGCAGTTCTTC.

CDR3 amino acids: CASSQSSDNRDTEAFF. The CDR3 DNA reads as TGTGCCAGCAGCCAAAGTTCTGACAACAGGGACACTGAAGCTTTCTTT. This sequence joins TRBV14 and TRBJ1-1; D possibly corresponds to TRBD1 (6 bases). The CDR3 spans 16 residues. V was trimmed by 2 bases and J by 3 bases, leaving 16 bases between them. Germline V CDR1 and CDR2: SGHDN, FVKESK.

The genes are TRBV9 and TRBJ2-1; TRBD2 is a possible D gene (5 bases). Trimming removed 2 bases at V and 7 bases at J, with 10 bases between. The CDR3 runs 13 residues. Germline lookup yields CDR1 SGDLS and CDR2 YYNGEE. The CDR3 loop reads CASSVGDRNEQFF. Here the CDR3 DNA reads TGTGCCAGCAGCGTCGGGGATAGGAATGAGCAGTTCTTC.

This rearrangement joins TRBV28 to TRBJ1-4; D might be TRBD1 (6 bases). This CDR3 comprises 16 residues. V lost 3 bases and J 1 base, leaving 12 bases between the germline ends. Germline V CDR1 and CDR2: MDHEN, SYDVKM. The CDR3 protein is CASSFPLTGTNEKLFF. DNA of the CDR3: TGTGCCAGCAGTTTCCCCCTGACAGGAACTAATGAAAAACTGTTTTTT.

The chain has TRBV4-1 and TRBJ2-5; 7 nucleotides agree with TRBD2. The CDR3 covers 15 residues. In germline, CDR1 is MGHRA, CDR2 YSYEKL. The ends lost 0 bases at V and 2 bases at J; junction bases unmatched: 3. CDR3 in DNA: TGCGCCAGCAGCCAAGATGGGGGGGGACAAGAGACCCAGTACTTC. Its protein product is CASSQDGGGQETQYF.

This clone was detected only a few times. The chain links TRBV9 to TRBJ1-2; 7 bases are a match to TRBD1. This CDR3 is built from 14 residues. J lost 3 bases, V lost 4 bases, and 6 bases had no gene match. CDR1 and CDR2 (germline): SGDLS, YYNGEE. This chain's CDR3 is CASSRGGGDYGYTF. For the CDR3, the DNA is TGTGCCAGCAGCCGCGGAGGGGGCGACTATGGCTACACCTTC.

The CDR3 region is CASSQEWGTGNSPLHF. The CDR3 DNA reads TGTGCCAGCAGCCAAGAATGGGGGACAGGGAATTCACCCCTCCACTTT. V usage is TRBV4-2 and J usage is TRBJ1-6, with TRBD1 identical over 9 bases. V trimming: 0 bases; J trimming: 7 bases; junction bases outside the gene matches: 4. The germline gives CDR1 LGHNA, CDR2 YNFKEQ. The CDR3 consists of 16 residues.

CDR3 nucleotide sequence: TGTGCCAGTAGGGGACAGGGAGACCTTGAAAAACTGTTTTTT. This gives the protein CASRGQGDLEKLFF. V usage is TRBV4-2 and J usage is TRBJ1-4; 9 nucleotides agree with TRBD1. This CDR3 region has 14 residues. Germline-derived CDR1 and CDR2 are LGHNA and YNFKEQ. V gave up 9 bases and J gave up 7 bases; unmatched junction bases: 9.

V gene TRBV24-1 combines with J gene TRBJ1-2; 8 nucleotides agree with TRBD1. The V and J ends lost 4 bases and 8 bases, in that order; junction bases with no gene match: 11. The CDR3 is 15 residues long. CDR1 is KGHDR, CDR2 SFDVKD, per germline. The CDR3 sequence: CATSDPGTGREGYTF. CDR3 nucleotide sequence: TGTGCCACCAGTGACCCGGGGACAGGCCGTGAGGGCTACACCTTC.

This clone was detected once. The J gene is TRBJ1-1, the V gene TRBV7-9; D ambiguous. V dropped 2 bases and J dropped 0 bases, with 4 bases sitting between them. This CDR3 is built from 13 residues. CDR1 and CDR2 from the germline V gene are SEHNR and FQNEAQ (reference sequence). CDR3 sequence (DNA): TGTGCCAGCAGCTTATCCATGAACACTGAAGCTTTCTTT. Amino acids: CASSLSMNTEAFF.

The V gene is TRBV6-6, the J gene TRBJ1-2, with D possibly being TRBD1 (5 bases). The CDR3 contains 11 residues. The germline V gene encodes CDR1 MNHNY and CDR2 SVGAGI (reference sequence). V was pared by 11 bases and J by 2 bases, with 9 bases between. CDR3 DNA sequence: TGTGCCGGGGGGGGGAACTATGGCTACACCTTC. This encodes CAGGGNYGYTF.